This note documents a single TCR beta chain sequence. This sample stems from a study of blood T cell repertoires in COVID-19. Those enrolled, adults aged roughly 18 to 95 years, came from roughly 23 US areas. Categorization into cohorts depended on clinical history that participants reported. Only in-frame clones appear in the TCRdb table, and some are missing; sequencing was by immunoSEQ multiplex PCR. The repertoire holds 300,000 to 450,000 clones, with approximately 90% as singletons. The CDR3 extends over 11 amino acids. The V end was cut by 3 bases, the J end by 12 bases, with 14 bases between. Per the germline V gene, CDR1 is SQVTM and CDR2 is ANQGSEA.

Material: PBMCs or T cells enriched from blood (not recorded which). This sequence originates from a woman between 18 and 29 years old who had recovered from COVID-19. The chain joins TRBV29-1 to TRBJ1-2, with D unresolved. The CDR3 DNA reads as TGCAGCGTTGAGCTCCAGGTCGTACACACCTTC. Residues: CSVELQVVHTF.